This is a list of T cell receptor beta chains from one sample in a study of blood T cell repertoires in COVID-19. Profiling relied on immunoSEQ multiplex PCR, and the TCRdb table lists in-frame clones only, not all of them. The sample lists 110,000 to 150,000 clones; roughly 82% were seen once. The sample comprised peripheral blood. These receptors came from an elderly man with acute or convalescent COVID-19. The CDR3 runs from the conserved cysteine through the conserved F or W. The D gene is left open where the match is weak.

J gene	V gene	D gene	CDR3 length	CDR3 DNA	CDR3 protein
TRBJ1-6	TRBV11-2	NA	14	TGTGCCAGCAGCTTCGGGGGGTATAATTCACCCCTCCACTTT	CASSFGGYNSPLHF
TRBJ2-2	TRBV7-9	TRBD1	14	TGTGCCAGCAGCTTCAAGGGGGCAACCGGGGAGCTGTTTTTT	CASSFKGATGELFF
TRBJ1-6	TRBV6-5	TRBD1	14	TGTGCCAGCAGTTACGGGGGGACAGATTCACCCCTCCACTTT	CASSYGGTDSPLHF
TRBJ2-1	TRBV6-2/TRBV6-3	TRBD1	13	TGTGCCAGCAGTGGCACAGGGGGCGGTGAGCAGTTCTTC	CASSGTGGGEQFF
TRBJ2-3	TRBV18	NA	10	TGTGCCAGCTCCGCCGGTACGCAGTATTTT	CASSAGTQYF
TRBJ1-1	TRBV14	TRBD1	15	TGTGCCAGCAGCCAAGATAGGGGGCCAGACACTGAAGCTTTCTTT	CASSQDRGPDTEAFF
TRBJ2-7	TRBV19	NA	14	TGTGCCAGTAGTATGGGCGCGAGCTCCTACGAGCAGTACTTC	CASSMGASSYEQYF
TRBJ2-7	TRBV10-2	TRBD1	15	TGCGCCAGCAGTGATGGACAGGGAGGAGGCTACGAGCAGTACTTC	CASSDGQGGGYEQYF
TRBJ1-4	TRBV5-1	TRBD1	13	TGCGCCAGCAGCTTAGGACAGGATGAAAAACTGTTTTTT	CASSLGQDEKLFF
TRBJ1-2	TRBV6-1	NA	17	TGTGCCAGCAGTGATCTACAGGGCACGAAAAATAACTATGGCTACACCTTC	CASSDLQGTKNNYGYTF
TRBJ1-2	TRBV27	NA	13	TGTGCCAGCAGTTTCCGTCAGGGCCACGGCTACACCTTC	CASSFRQGHGYTF
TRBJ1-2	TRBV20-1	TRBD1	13	TGCAGTGCTAGTGACAGGGGAAAGGATGGCTACACCTTC	CSASDRGKDGYTF
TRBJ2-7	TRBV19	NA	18	TGTGCCAGTAGTATCCAGACAGTAACCGGGACGGGGGACTACGAGCAGTACTTC	CASSIQTVTGTGDYEQYF